These T cell receptor beta chains were read from a single sample in a study of blood T cell repertoires in COVID-19. The assay was immunoSEQ multiplex PCR, and TCRdb's table has in-frame clones only and misses some. Among around 42,000 clones, approximately 90% were seen once, and the ten largest hold roughly 4.8%. The sample was peripheral blood. These receptor sequences come from a human donor in a cohort sampled during active COVID-19. Both conserved end residues are part of each CDR3. Fields, in order: J gene, V gene, D gene, clone size, CDR3 DNA, CDR3 protein. A D gene is named only where the DNA matches it firmly. Where a row states a size, it is once, few, many or the class of an expanded clone; other rows omit it.

>TRBJ2-1|TRBV27|-|few
TGTGCCAGCAGTTTATCAGGGGCCTACAATGAGCAGTTCTTC
CASSLSGAYNEQFF
>TRBJ2-7|TRBV9|TRBD1|-
TGTGCCAGCAGCGTAGGGGGACAGGTCAGCTCCTACGAGCAGTACTTC
CASSVGGQVSSYEQYF
>TRBJ1-2|TRBV7-9|-|-
TGTGCCAGCAGCTTAGCGGGTGGGCAGGTTGGCTACACCTTC
CASSLAGGQVGYTF
>TRBJ2-7|TRBV5-4|TRBD2|few
TGTGCCAGCAGCAACGCACCTAGCGGGCTTTCCTACGAGCAGTACTTC
CASSNAPSGLSYEQYF
>TRBJ2-5|TRBV5-1|TRBD1|once
TGCGCCAGCAGCTCCGGACAGGGCCAAGAGACCCAGTACTTC
CASSSGQGQETQYF
>TRBJ2-1|TRBV7-3|TRBD2|-
TGTGCCAGCAGCTTACTAGCGGGAGCAGAGGAGTTCTTC
CASSLLAGAEEFF
>TRBJ1-1|TRBV5-8|-|-
TGTGCCAGCAGCTGGCCCCGGGGGGGGGCATTGAACACTGAAGCTTTCTTT
CASSWPRGGALNTEAFF
>TRBJ1-2|TRBV19|TRBD1|few
TGTGCCAGTAGTATCGCAGGGGGCTTCAGCTACACCTTC
CASSIAGGFSYTF
>TRBJ2-7|TRBV21-1|-|once
TGTGCCAGCAGCAAATCTACCCCCTTGTGTGTAGAGCAGTACTTC
CASSKSTPLCVEQYF
>TRBJ1-1|TRBV18|-|-
TGTGCCAGCTCGCAAGGACAGACCATGAACACTGAAGCTTTCTTT
CASSQGQTMNTEAFF
>TRBJ1-1|TRBV28|-|-
TGTGCCAGCAGCCCAGGGGAGAACACTGAAGCTTTCTTT
CASSPGENTEAFF
>TRBJ1-1|TRBV5-6|-|-
TGTGCCAGCAGCTTGGACCCCCGTGGCGGGGCTGAAGCTTTCTTT
CASSLDPRGGAEAFF
>TRBJ1-1|TRBV10-3|TRBD1|-
TGTGCCATCGGGCCGGGACAGGGTCGCCCACGGTCGGCTGAAGCTTTCTTT
CAIGPGQGRPRSAEAFF
>TRBJ2-7|TRBV28|TRBD2|-
TGTGCCAGCAGGTCAGAGCGGGACCTTGCCTACGAGCAGTACTTC
CASRSERDLAYEQYF
>TRBJ2-7|TRBV9|-|-
TGTGCCAGCAGCCCGCCGAGGCCGAGCTCCTACGAGCAGTACTTC
CASSPPRPSSYEQYF
>TRBJ2-1|TRBV5-1|TRBD1|-
TGCGCCAGCAGCTTGTATGGGACAGGGTATTACAATGAGCAGTTCTTC
CASSLYGTGYYNEQFF
>TRBJ2-3|TRBV5-1|-|-
TGCGCCAGCAGCTTGGCCCTCAGGGGCAGGGCAGATACGCAGTATTTT
CASSLALRGRADTQYF
>TRBJ2-2|TRBV12-3/TRBV12-4|-|few
TGTGCCAGCAGTTTCGGTAACACCGGGGAGCTGTTTTTT
CASSFGNTGELFF
>TRBJ1-4|TRBV9|-|-
TGTGCCAGCAGCGTACTAGGACACGGCGAAAAACTGTTTTTT
CASSVLGHGEKLFF
>TRBJ1-5|TRBV18|-|-
TGTGCCAGCTCACCCCAGGGCAATCAGCCCCAGCATTTT
CASSPQGNQPQHF
>TRBJ1-6|TRBV6-5|-|-
TGTGCCAGTCAGGATCGGAATTCACCCCTCCACTTT
CASQDRNSPLHF
>TRBJ1-1|TRBV6-6|-|-
TGTGCCAGCAGGAGGAGAAACACTGAAGCTTTCTTT
CASRRRNTEAFF
>TRBJ2-7|TRBV19|-|-
TGTGCCAGTAGTATTGACACAATCTCCTACGAGCAGTACTTC
CASSIDTISYEQYF
>TRBJ2-5|TRBV5-4|-|-
TGTGCCAGCATCATTGAAGAGACCCAGTACTTC
CASIIEETQYF
>TRBJ2-2|TRBV6-4|TRBD2|-
TGTGCCAGCAGTGACGGACTAGCGGGAGACAGCGGGGAGCTGTTTTTT
CASSDGLAGDSGELFF
>TRBJ2-7|TRBV7-3|TRBD2|-
TGTGCCAGCAGCTTAGGCGGGAGGGGGGAGCAGTACTTC
CASSLGGRGEQYF
>TRBJ2-3|TRBV6-1|TRBD1|-
TGTGCCAGCAGTGACCACAGGGGCCCAGATACGCAGTATTTT
CASSDHRGPDTQYF
>TRBJ1-2|TRBV2|TRBD1|-
TGTGCCAGCAGCCGGTACGGACAGGTGGGCGGCTATGGCTACACCTTC
CASSRYGQVGGYGYTF
>TRBJ2-3|TRBV24-1|-|-
TGTGCCACCAGTGCAAGGAGGATGGATACGCAGTATTTT
CATSARRMDTQYF
>TRBJ2-7|TRBV24-1|TRBD2|-
TGTGCCACCCCCCGACTAGCGGGAGACCCCGTCTCCTACGAGCAGTACTTC
CATPRLAGDPVSYEQYF
>TRBJ2-1|TRBV27|TRBD2|-
TGTGCCAGCGGAAGGAGGGGGACTAGCGGGAGGAATGAGCAGTTCTTC
CASGRRGTSGRNEQFF
>TRBJ2-3|TRBV9|TRBD1|-
TGTGCCAGCAGCGTAGGTGTGAGTAGGGGGCGCACAGATACGCAGTATTTT
CASSVGVSRGRTDTQYF
>TRBJ2-7|TRBV6-1|-|-
TGTGCCAGCAGTGAAGGGGGCGGAATCTCCTACGAGCAGTACTTC
CASSEGGGISYEQYF
>TRBJ2-3|TRBV7-2|TRBD2|-
TGTGCCAGCAGCTTAGCAGCTAGCGGTGGGAAAGGTACGCAGTATTTT
CASSLAASGGKGTQYF
>TRBJ2-3|TRBV9|TRBD1|-
TGTGCCAGCAGCGTCAGGGGGAGCACAGATACGCAGTATTTT
CASSVRGSTDTQYF
>TRBJ1-2|TRBV6-1|-|-
TGTGCCAGCAGTGACCCCTCTATGGGCTACACCTTC
CASSDPSMGYTF
>TRBJ2-7|TRBV18|TRBD1|-
TGTGCCAGCTCACCACTCTCGGACAGGGGATACGAGCAGTACTTC
CASSPLSDRGYEQYF
>TRBJ2-4|TRBV7-3|-|-
TGTGCCAGCGGTACCGGGGAGGCCAAAAACATTCAGTACTTC
CASGTGEAKNIQYF
>TRBJ2-2|TRBV15|-|-
TGTGCCACCAGCAGAGTTACTGCGACTAACACCGGGGAGCTGTTTTTT
CATSRVTATNTGELFF
>TRBJ1-3|TRBV28|-|-
TGTGCCAGCAGTTTATCATCGGGCCAGGGGAACACCATATATTTT
CASSLSSGQGNTIYF
>TRBJ2-7|TRBV18|TRBD2|-
TGTGCCAGCTCACCCACCGGGACTAGCGTCTCCTACGAGCAGTACTTC
CASSPTGTSVSYEQYF
>TRBJ1-1|TRBV29-1|TRBD1|few
TGCAGCGTTGAACGCGGGACAGGGAACACTGAAGCTTTCTTT
CSVERGTGNTEAFF
>TRBJ2-2|TRBV27|-|-
TGTGCCAGCAAGCTAACCGGGGAGCTGTTTTTT
CASKLTGELFF
>TRBJ2-3|TRBV7-9|TRBD2|once
TGTGCCAGCAGCCCGGGACTAGCGGATAGCACAGATACGCAGTATTTT
CASSPGLADSTDTQYF
>TRBJ1-4|TRBV20-1|-|medium-sized
TGCAGTGCTAGTAGGAATTTCCAGGGTTGGGAAAAACTGTTTTTT
CSASRNFQGWEKLFF
>TRBJ2-5|TRBV6-5|-|-
TGTGCCAGCAGTTACTCGGCAGGGCTGGAGACCCAGTACTTC
CASSYSAGLETQYF
>TRBJ2-5|TRBV11-2|-|-
TGTGCCAGCAGCTTAGCGGGACTAGAGACCCAGTACTTC
CASSLAGLETQYF
>TRBJ1-1|TRBV6-5|TRBD1|-
TGTGCCAGCAGTTCTCGCCGACAGGGGGCAAACACTGAAGCTTTCTTT
CASSSRRQGANTEAFF
>TRBJ2-7|TRBV7-9|-|-
TGTGCCAGCAGCCCCGAGGGCTCCTACGAGCAGTACTTC
CASSPEGSYEQYF
>TRBJ2-4|TRBV25-1|-|-
TGTGCCAGCAGTCCGACCAATGGGCTGCTAGCCAAAAACATTCAGTACTTC
CASSPTNGLLAKNIQYF
>TRBJ2-7|TRBV14|TRBD1|-
TGTGCCAGCAGCCCGAGACAGGGGACATCAGGACCCCGCTACGAGCAGTACTTC
CASSPRQGTSGPRYEQYF
>TRBJ2-7|TRBV3-1/TRBV3-2|-|-
TGTGCCAGCAGCCAAGGGCCAGGGTGGTCCTACGAGCAGTACTTC
CASSQGPGWSYEQYF
>TRBJ2-2|TRBV7-3|-|-
TGTGCCAGCAGCTCGCCCCGGGGTTACGGAGGGGAGCTGTTTTTT
CASSSPRGYGGELFF
>TRBJ1-2|TRBV6-5|-|-
TGTGCCAGCAGTTCCCCACAGGGATTTAGTGGCTACACCTTC
CASSSPQGFSGYTF
>TRBJ1-1|TRBV11-2|TRBD1|-
TGTGCCAGCAGCTTTTACAGGGGTACGACTGAAGCTTTCTTT
CASSFYRGTTEAFF
>TRBJ1-6|TRBV30|TRBD1|-
TGTGCCTGGAGATGGGACAGGGGTTTTAATTCACCCCTCCACTTT
CAWRWDRGFNSPLHF
>TRBJ1-1|TRBV6-5|-|-
TGTGCCAGCAGTTACTCGTTGGAGGGAGGGTACACTGAAGCTTTCTTT
CASSYSLEGGYTEAFF